The clone carrying this TCR beta chain was observed a handful of times. The junction had 8 bases not matched to a gene; V was cut back by 2 bases and J by 3 bases. Germline values: CDR1 LGHDT, CDR2 YNNKEL (reference sequence). This CDR3 has 17 residues. The data derive from a study of blood T cells in healthy people across ages. For the second PCR, which ran for about 7 to 12 cycles, a sample-barcoded 5' primer and a J-beta primer mix were used. One entry per CDR3 protein, called by TCRdb with MiXCR from the 5' RACE reads. Counted here are 650,000 to 950,000 distinct CDR3 sequences, roughly 44% occurring once; the ten biggest clones make up about 21%.

The material sequenced was blood. The chain employs TRBV3-1 and TRBJ1-1, with 11 bases that match TRBD1. The receptor was derived from a man aged 60 to 69 in good health. The CDR3 loop is CASSQWGQGGEDTEAFF. The CDR3 coding sequence is TGTGCCAGCAGCCAATGGGGACAGGGGGGAGAAGACACTGAAGCTTTCTTT.